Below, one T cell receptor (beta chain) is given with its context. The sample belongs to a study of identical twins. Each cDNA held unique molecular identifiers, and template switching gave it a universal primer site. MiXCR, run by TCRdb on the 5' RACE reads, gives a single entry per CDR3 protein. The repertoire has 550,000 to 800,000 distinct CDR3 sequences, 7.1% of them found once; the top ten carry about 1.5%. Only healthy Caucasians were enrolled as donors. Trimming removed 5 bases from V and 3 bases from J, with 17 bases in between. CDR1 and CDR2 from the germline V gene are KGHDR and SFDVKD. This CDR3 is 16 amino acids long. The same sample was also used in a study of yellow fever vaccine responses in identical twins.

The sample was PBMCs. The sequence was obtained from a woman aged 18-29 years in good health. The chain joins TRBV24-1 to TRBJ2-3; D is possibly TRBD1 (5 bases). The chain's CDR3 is CATSGAVGPWTDTQYF. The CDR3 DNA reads TGTGCCACCAGTGGGGCCGTGGGGCCGTGGACAGATACGCAGTATTTT.